Below are 16 T cell receptor beta chains sequenced from a single sample in a study of identical twins. TCRdb analysed the 5' RACE reads with MiXCR anew, one entry per CDR3 protein. This sample has about 240,000 distinct CDR3 sequences, with under 12% found just once. The sequenced sample consisted of memory T cells sorted from blood. The receptors shown here come from a man over 45 in good health.

The chain uses TRBV5-1 and TRBJ2-7; 7 bases are shared with TRBD1. Trimming at V came to 4 bases and at J to 7 bases, leaving 8 bases not matched to a gene. Germline V gene lookup returns CDR1 SGHRS and CDR2 YFSETQ. This CDR3 is 13 amino acids long. CDR3 in DNA: TGCGCCAGCAGCGTAGGGGACAGCCTGGAGCAGTACTTC. It is translated as CASSVGDSLEQYF.

This clonotype was recorded many times. The chain employs TRBV24-1 and TRBJ2-7, with D possibly matching TRBD1 (6 bases). From germline, CDR1 is KGHDR and CDR2 SFDVKD. The V and J ends lost 3 bases and 3 bases respectively, with 8 bases between them. This CDR3 comprises 13 residues. This chain's CDR3 is CATSDGGGYEQYF. The CDR3, as DNA: TGTGCCACCAGTGATGGGGGCGGCTACGAGCAGTACTTC.

This rearrangement joins TRBV6-1 to TRBJ2-1; TRBD2 matches at 9 bases. The trim removed 6 bases at V and 3 bases at J, leaving 12 bases unmatched. This CDR3 has 17 amino acids. The germline CDR1 and CDR2 sequences are MNHNS and SASEGT. The CDR3 DNA reads TGTGCCAGCAGCGACCAGAGCGGGAGGATATACTACAATGAGCAGTTCTTC. Its translation is CASSDQSGRIYYNEQFF.

The sample holds many counts of this clonotype. The CDR3 here is CASSSSIGGSYNEQFF. CDR3 nucleotide sequence: TGTGCCAGCAGTTCTTCAATCGGGGGGTCCTACAATGAGCAGTTCTTC. J is TRBJ2-1 and V is TRBV6-5, with TRBD2 matching over 7 bases. The CDR3 has 16 amino acids. Germline CDR1 is MNHEY and CDR2 is SVGAGI. The trim removed 4 bases at V and 1 base at J, leaving 7 bases unmatched.

The rearrangement joins TRBV15 to TRBJ1-2, with D possibly being TRBD1 (5 bases). Germline lookup yields CDR1 LNHNV and CDR2 YYDKDF (reference sequence). The length of the CDR3 is 19 residues. The V and J ends lost 2 bases and 7 bases respectively, with 29 bases between them. The CDR3 nucleotides are TGTGCCACCAGCAGACTCCCTTCATTAGAACAGGCGGTTTATTGTGGCTACACCTTC. Protein: CATSRLPSLEQAVYCGYTF.

In its sample, this clonotype was seen many times. The chain has TRBV2 and TRBJ2-7, with D perhaps TRBD1 (6 bases). Germline V gene lookup returns CDR1 SNHLY and CDR2 FYNNEI. The CDR3 covers 15 residues. With 3 bases removed from V and 2 bases from J, the gap between germline ends came to 14 bases. CDR3 nucleotides: TGTGCCAGCAGTGAGTTACCGGGACACACCTACGAGCAGTACTTC. Translating it yields CASSELPGHTYEQYF.

In its sample, this clonotype was seen many times. The chain links TRBV5-1 to TRBJ2-1; 7 nucleotides match TRBD2. The trim removed 0 bases at V and 7 bases at J, leaving 7 bases unmatched. The CDR3 loop spans 15 amino acids. CDR1 SGHRS and CDR2 YFSETQ come from the germline V gene. The CDR3 region is CASSLGGRAQNEQFF. As DNA, the CDR3 is TGCGCCAGCAGCTTGGGTGGGAGGGCGCAAAATGAGCAGTTCTTC. Looking up the rest from reference TRBV5-1 and TRBJ2-1 gives the full variable domain: KAGVTQTPRYLIKTRGQQVTLSCSPISGHRSVSWYQQTPGQGLQFLFEYFSETQRNKGNFPGRFSGRQFSNSRSEMNVSTLELGDSALYLCASSLGGRAQNEQFFGPGTRLTVL.

This clonotype was seen a handful of times. A junction boundary mismatches the germline segment, possibly from a read error. The rearrangement links TRBV28 to TRBJ1-3; D is uncertain. CDR1 MDHEN and CDR2 SYDVKM come from the germline V gene. The CDR3 length is 14 residues. The CDR3 nucleotides are TGTGCCAGCAGTTTATTGATCTCTGGAAACCCCATATATTTT. It yields the protein CASSLLISGNPIYF.

The V and J genes are TRBV14 and TRBJ2-4; possibly TRBD1 for D (6 bases). CDR1 is SGHDN, CDR2 FVKESK, per germline. The CDR3 covers 14 residues. V was shortened by 4 bases and J by 6 bases, with 13 bases between the two germline ends. In DNA, the CDR3 is TGTGCCAGCAGCCCCATGGGGGCCGGAAACATTCAGTACTTC. Protein sequence: CASSPMGAGNIQYF.

This clonotype occurred many times. The rearrangement links TRBV29-1 to TRBJ2-7; TRBD1 or TRBD2 may be the D gene (5 bases each). The CDR3 contains 14 residues. V gave up 7 bases and J gave up 2 bases, with 18 bases separating them. Germline V CDR1 and CDR2: SQVTM, ANQGSEA. The CDR3 DNA reads as TGCAGCGCCCGGCCGGGGACCGCCGCCTACGAGCAGTACTTC. Translating gives CSARPGTAAYEQYF.

CDR3 bases: TGCGCCAGCGGAACCGGGCTCCAAGAGACCCAGTACTTC. Residues: CASGTGLQETQYF. The chain couples TRBV10-2 to TRBJ2-5, with D hard to call. The germline gives CDR1 WSHSY, CDR2 SAAADI. V lost 8 bases and J 1 base, leaving 11 bases between the germline ends. The CDR3 consists of 13 residues.

This clonotype was observed a few times. The gene calls are TRBV6-2 or TRBV6-3 and TRBJ2-7, with D unclear. With 6 bases removed from V and 2 bases from J, the gap between germline ends came to 29 bases. This CDR3 region has 19 residues. CDR1 MNHEY and CDR2 SVGEGT come from the germline V gene. The CDR3 nucleotides read TGTGCCAGCAGCACATCCCGCTCCCCCCGCGGCCCTACGACCTACGAGCAGTACTTC. This translates into CASSTSRSPRGPTTYEQYF.

The J gene is TRBJ2-1, the V gene TRBV6-4; 10 bases align to TRBD2. Germline V gives CDR1 MRHNA, CDR2 SNTAGT. J lost 1 base, V lost 6 bases, and 18 bases had no gene match. CDR3 length: 20 residues. In nucleotides, the CDR3 is TGTGCCAGCAGGGGGTCGAGCGGGAGGGCCTGGCGTGTATCCTACAATGAGCAGTTCTTC. The encoded protein is CASRGSSGRAWRVSYNEQFF.

This clonotype was counted many times. The genes are TRBV15 and TRBJ2-7, with TRBD2 matching over 7 bases. Losses at the gene ends were 0 bases for V and 3 bases for J; bases not matched to a gene: 14. CDR1 is LNHNV and CDR2 is YYDKDF in the germline V gene (reference sequence). The CDR3 loop spans 18 amino acids. The CDR3 bases are TGTGCCACCAGCAGAGATCACCACGGGATAGCGGGCTTCTACGAGCAGTACTTC. This codes for CATSRDHHGIAGFYEQYF.

This chain joins TRBV5-5 and TRBJ1-6; the D gene is possibly TRBD1 (6 bases). Germline CDR1 is SGHKS and CDR2 is YYEKEE (reference sequence). V lost 3 bases and J 6 bases, leaving 13 bases between the germline ends. This CDR3 is 15 amino acids long. The CDR3 DNA sequence: TGTGCCAGCAGCTGGGGACGGACAGCTAATTCACCCCTCCACTTT. Encoded protein: CASSWGRTANSPLHF.

V usage is TRBV7-2 and J usage is TRBJ2-7, with 12 positions matching TRBD2. The CDR3 runs to 14 residues. Germline-derived CDR1 and CDR2 are SGHTA and FQGNSA. Germline trimming cut 5 bases from V and 7 bases from J; bases unmatched to any gene: 6. This CDR3 reads CASSRTSGVEEQYF. The CDR3 nucleotides read TGTGCCAGCAGCCGGACTAGCGGGGTGGAGGAGCAGTACTTC.